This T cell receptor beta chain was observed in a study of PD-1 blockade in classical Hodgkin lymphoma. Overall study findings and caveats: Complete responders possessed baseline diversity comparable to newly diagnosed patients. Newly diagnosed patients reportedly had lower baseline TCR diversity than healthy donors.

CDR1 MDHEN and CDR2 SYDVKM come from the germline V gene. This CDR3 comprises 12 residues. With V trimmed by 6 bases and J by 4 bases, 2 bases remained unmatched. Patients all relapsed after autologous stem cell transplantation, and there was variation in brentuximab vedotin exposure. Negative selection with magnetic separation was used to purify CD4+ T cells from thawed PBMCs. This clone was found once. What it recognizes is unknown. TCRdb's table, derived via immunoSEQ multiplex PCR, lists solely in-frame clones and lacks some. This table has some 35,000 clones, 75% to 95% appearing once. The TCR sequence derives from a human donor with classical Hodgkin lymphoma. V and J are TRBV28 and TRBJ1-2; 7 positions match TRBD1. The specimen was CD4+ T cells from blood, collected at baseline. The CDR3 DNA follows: TGTGCCAGCAGGGGACAGATCTATGGCTACACCTTC. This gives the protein CASRGQIYGYTF.